The 5 T cell receptor beta chains given below trace back to one sample, sequenced in a study of blood T cell repertoires in COVID-19. The method was immunoSEQ multiplex PCR; TCRdb's version includes in-frame clones alone and lacks a portion of them. The repertoire holds roughly 150,000 clones, with around 84% as singletons. Sequencing input: PBMCs or T cells enriched from blood (not recorded which). The receptor source for this set is a man aged 50-60 years who had recovered from COVID-19.

The chain recombines TRBV29-1 with TRBJ2-1, with D tentatively TRBD2 (7 bases). The germline CDR1 and CDR2 sequences are SQVTM and ANQGSEA. Trimming took off 7 bases at V and 7 bases at J, with 17 bases between the two ends. The CDR3 sequence is 13 residues long. This chain's CDR3 is CSARSGGRNEQFF. Written as DNA, the CDR3 is TGCAGCGCCCGGTCGGGGGGCCGGAATGAGCAGTTCTTC.

V is TRBV4-1 and J is TRBJ2-3; weak D call: TRBD1 (6 bases). The CDR3 is 13 residues long. V gave up 4 bases and J gave up 5 bases, with 10 bases separating them. CDR1 and CDR2 from the germline V gene are MGHRA and YSYEKL. CDR3 in amino acids: CASSRTVGDTQYF. The CDR3 DNA reads as TGCGCCAGCAGCCGGACAGTTGGAGATACGCAGTATTTT.

J is TRBJ1-5 and V is TRBV14; TRBD1 agrees at 7 bases. Germline V gene data show CDR1 as SGHDN and CDR2 as FVKESK. The length of the CDR3 is 15 residues. The V segment lost 1 base and the J segment 4 bases; nucleotides outside the gene matches: 4. The CDR3 region is CASSQVGQRNQPQHF. For the CDR3, the DNA is TGTGCCAGCAGCCAAGTGGGACAGAGAAATCAGCCCCAGCATTTT.

The sample holds a few counts of this clone. Sequence at one end of the junction differs from germline and may be a read error. J is TRBJ1-5 and V is TRBV18; 9 bases map to TRBD1. The CDR3 runs 14 residues. The germline V gene has CDR1 KGHSH and CDR2 LQKENI. This CDR3 is CASSADRGKQPQHF. The CDR3 region has the DNA TGTGCCAGCTCAGCGGACAGGGGCAAGCAGCCCCAGCATTTT.

The chain recombines TRBV6-5 with TRBJ2-1; possibly TRBD1 for D (6 bases). The germline CDR1 and CDR2 sequences are MNHEY and SVGAGI. Between the trimmed V and J ends, which lost 6 bases and 9 bases, there was a span of 12 bases. The CDR3 has 12 residues. The CDR3 DNA reads as TGTGCCAGCAGACAGGGTTGGGGTGAGCAGTTCTTC. This sequence encodes CASRQGWGEQFF.